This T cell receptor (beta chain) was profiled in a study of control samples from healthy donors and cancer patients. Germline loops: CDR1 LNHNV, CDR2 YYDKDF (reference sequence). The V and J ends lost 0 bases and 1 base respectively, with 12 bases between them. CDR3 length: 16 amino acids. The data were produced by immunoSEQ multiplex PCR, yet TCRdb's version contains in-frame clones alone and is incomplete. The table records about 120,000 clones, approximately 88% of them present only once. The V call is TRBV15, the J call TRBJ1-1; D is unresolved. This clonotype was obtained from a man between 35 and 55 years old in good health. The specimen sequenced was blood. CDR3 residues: CATSREGVGKNTEAFF. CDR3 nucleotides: TGTGCCACCAGCAGAGAGGGTGTCGGCAAGAACACTGAAGCTTTCTTT.